The 30 T cell receptor beta chains presented below share a single source sample, sequenced in a study of identical twins. In TCRdb, the 5' RACE reads were re-called with MiXCR into one record per CDR3 protein. The data show roughly 1,500,000 distinct CDR3 sequences, with more than 30% seen just once and approximately 0.25% held by the top ten. Sequencing was done on a sample of cord blood. All receptors derive from a newborn girl in good health.

This clonotype turned up a few times. The V call is TRBV15, the J call TRBJ1-5; TRBD1 matches 7 bases. The V segment lost 8 bases and the J segment 5 bases; nucleotides outside the gene matches: 9. The CDR3 loop spans 14 amino acids. The germline V gene encodes CDR1 LNHNV and CDR2 YYDKDF (reference sequence). This CDR3 is CATSKDRVHQPQHF. CDR3 DNA sequence: TGTGCCACCTCGAAAGACAGGGTCCATCAGCCCCAGCATTTT.

The chain carries TRBV12-5 and TRBJ1-1; no definite D call. This CDR3 is 12 amino acids long. V lost 3 bases and J 5 bases, leaving 7 bases between the germline ends. CDR1 is LGHNT, CDR2 FRNRAP, per germline. CDR3 sequence reads: CASGFSGTEAFF. CDR3 DNA sequence: TGTGCTAGTGGTTTCTCCGGGACTGAAGCTTTCTTT.

As for this clonotype: The junction departs from the called germline gene at one end, perhaps through a read error. The chain links TRBV6-6 to TRBJ1-1, with D uncertain. The CDR3 contains 13 residues. Germline lookup yields CDR1 MNHNY and CDR2 SVGAGI (reference sequence). CDR3 coding DNA: TGTGTCAGCGGTTACTCGGCAAACACTGAAGCTTTCTTT. The encoded protein is CVSGYSANTEAFF.

To note about this clonotype: One end of the junction does not line up with germline, which may come from a read error. This chain uses TRBV11-2 with TRBJ1-2; D is unclear. This CDR3 is 14 amino acids long. Per the germline V gene, CDR1 is SGHAT and CDR2 is FQNNGV. CDR3 residues: CAGSLRPLGYGYTF. As DNA, the CDR3 is TGTGCCGGCAGCTTAAGACCGCTGGGCTATGGCTACACCTTC.

Only a few counts were recorded for this clonotype. The chain combines TRBV20-1 with TRBJ2-4; 15 bases align to TRBD2. Losses at the gene ends were 5 bases for V and 3 bases for J; bases not matched to a gene: 2. The CDR3 totals 15 residues. The germline V gene encodes CDR1 DFQATT and CDR2 SNEGSKA (reference sequence). The DNA of the CDR3 is TGCAGTGCTGGGGGACTAGCGGGGGGCAAAAACATTCAGTACTTC. This sequence encodes CSAGGLAGGKNIQYF.

The table lists this clonotype with many counts. This chain links TRBV12-3 or TRBV12-4 with TRBJ2-7, with a tentative D call TRBD1 (6 bases). This CDR3 has 13 residues. The V end was cut by 8 bases, the J end by 4 bases, with 15 bases between. CDR3 amino acids: CASGQDRRYEQYF. DNA of the CDR3: TGTGCCAGCGGCCAAGACAGGCGTTACGAGCAGTACTTC.

This chain connects TRBV28 to TRBJ1-5; D gene uncertain. Deletions cut 7 bases from V and 2 bases from J, with 15 bases between. Germline lookup yields CDR1 MDHEN and CDR2 SYDVKM. The CDR3 covers 15 residues. The CDR3 loop reads CASTLQRVGNQPQHF. The CDR3 DNA reads as TGTGCCAGCACCCTCCAGAGGGTCGGCAATCAGCCCCAGCATTTT. The complete variable domain, with remaining parts taken from reference TRBV28 and TRBJ1-5, reads DVKVTQSSRYLVKRTGEKVFLECVQDMDHENMFWYRQDPGLGLRLIYFSYDVKMKEKGDIPEGYSVSREKKERFSLILESASTNQTSMYLCASTLQRVGNQPQHFGDGTRLSIL.

The chain uses TRBV3-1 and TRBJ2-4; no clear D. The germline V gene has CDR1 LGHDT and CDR2 YNNKEL (reference sequence). V dropped 2 bases and J dropped 4 bases, with 18 bases sitting between them. This CDR3 is 17 amino acids long. The CDR3 region is CASSQKELGTKKNIQYF. CDR3 coding DNA: TGTGCCAGCAGCCAAAAGGAGCTGGGAACCAAAAAAAACATTCAGTACTTC.

The rearrangement links TRBV20-1 to TRBJ2-3; either TRBD1 or TRBD2 may fit D (5 bases each). CDR3 size: 10 residues. Looked up from germline, CDR1 is DFQATT and CDR2 is SNEGSKA (reference sequence). V gave up 5 bases and J gave up 6 bases, with 6 bases separating them. The CDR3 protein is CSAEGDTQYF. The CDR3 DNA reads as TGCAGTGCTGAGGGGGATACGCAGTATTTT.

This clonotype appeared a few times. The CDR3 loop is CSLTGGRKETQYF. Written as DNA, the CDR3 is TGCAGTCTAACCGGGGGCCGTAAAGAGACCCAGTACTTC. The gene calls are TRBV20-1 and TRBJ2-5, with D perhaps given as TRBD1 or TRBD2 (6 bases each). Trimming stripped 8 bases from V and 3 bases from J, with 16 bases between. Germline-derived CDR1 and CDR2 are DFQATT and SNEGSKA (reference sequence). The CDR3 has 13 residues.

This clonotype was counted at least ten times. The chain uses TRBV10-3 and TRBJ2-7; TRBD2 matches at 7 bases. With V trimmed by 0 bases and J by 0 bases, 2 bases remained unmatched. Germline lookup yields CDR1 ENHRY and CDR2 SYGVKD. This CDR3 spans 15 amino acids. CDR3 region: CAISESRTSSYEQYF. The CDR3, as DNA: TGTGCCATCAGTGAGTCGAGGACTAGCTCCTACGAGCAGTACTTC.

This clonotype appeared once. The chain couples TRBV20-1 to TRBJ2-3; D gene uncertain. TRBJ1-5 matches the DNA end more closely, so the J call is doubtful. The CDR3 is made up of 14 amino acids. Germline V CDR1 and CDR2: DFQATT, SNEGSKA (reference sequence). CDR3 nucleotide sequence: TGCAGTGCTCCCGGGCCGCTAGGTGGGGATACGCAGCATTTT. Translating it yields CSAPGPLGGDTQHF.

V is TRBV20-1 and J is TRBJ1-1, with unresolved D. This CDR3 region has 14 residues. Germline CDR1 and CDR2: DFQATT and SNEGSKA (reference sequence). Trimming removed 4 bases from V and 0 bases from J, with 12 bases in between. CDR3 in amino acids: CSATPTSVNTEAFF. The DNA for the CDR3 is TGCAGTGCTACCCCAACATCCGTGAACACTGAAGCTTTCTTT.

The rearrangement uses TRBV3-1 and TRBJ2-1; no definite D call. The CDR3 loop spans 17 amino acids. The germline V and J ends were trimmed by 1 base and 4 bases, with 17 bases remaining between them. Germline assignment: CDR1 LGHDT and CDR2 YNNKEL (reference sequence). The CDR3 region is CASSQVSGAFFYNEQFF. DNA for the CDR3: TGTGCCAGCAGCCAAGTGTCTGGAGCGTTCTTTTACAATGAGCAGTTCTTC.

This clonotype occurred a few times. The J gene is TRBJ2-1, the V gene TRBV27, with D hard to call. Germline V CDR1 and CDR2: MNHEY, SMNVEV (reference sequence). The CDR3 covers 15 residues. V was pared by 3 bases and J by 0 bases, with 9 bases between. The DNA of the CDR3 is TGTGCCAGCAGTTTCGTCCCTCGCTCCTACAATGAGCAGTTCTTC. This gives the protein CASSFVPRSYNEQFF.

This clonotype was detected many times. The V call is TRBV20-1, the J call TRBJ2-7; D perhaps matches TRBD1 (6 bases). The CDR3 covers 12 residues. V gave up 4 bases and J gave up 6 bases, with 13 bases separating them. Per the germline V gene, CDR1 is DFQATT and CDR2 is SNEGSKA (reference sequence). CDR3 in amino acids: CSAIKQGFEQYF. CDR3 coding DNA: TGCAGTGCTATAAAACAGGGTTTCGAGCAGTACTTC.

The chain employs TRBV12-5 and TRBJ2-3; D is uncertain. Germline CDR1 is LGHNT and CDR2 is FRNRAP. The V gene lost 1 base and the J gene lost 6 bases, with 8 bases spanning the gap. The CDR3 extends over 13 amino acids. CDR3 bases: TGTGCTAGTGGTTTGGGACGCGCCGATACGCAGTATTTT. Protein product: CASGLGRADTQYF.

The chain employs TRBV20-1 and TRBJ2-3; D might be TRBD1 (6 bases). Germline CDR1 reads DFQATT; CDR2 reads SNEGSKA (reference sequence). Trimming removed 3 bases from V and 2 bases from J, with 12 bases in between. The CDR3 sequence is 14 residues long. This CDR3 reads CSASPQGFTDTQYF. CDR3 bases: TGCAGTGCTAGCCCCCAGGGGTTCACAGATACGCAGTATTTT.

Ten or more counts support this clonotype. The chain has TRBV29-1 and TRBJ2-7, with D tentatively TRBD1 or TRBD2 (5 bases each). The CDR3 has 13 amino acids. The V and J ends lost 4 bases and 4 bases respectively, with 14 bases between them. Germline values: CDR1 SQVTM, CDR2 ANQGSEA. CDR3 bases: TGCAGCGTTGGTCAGGGAGAAAGGTACGAGCAGTACTTC. Translated, it gives CSVGQGERYEQYF.

In its sample, this clonotype was seen a few times. This chain joins TRBV10-2 and TRBJ1-2, with TRBD1 identical over 10 bases. The CDR3 sequence is 15 residues long. Germline CDR1 is WSHSY and CDR2 is SAAADI. With 3 bases clipped from V and 4 bases from J, the junction kept 5 bases outside the gene matches. CDR3 region: CASSDGQGDVYGYTF. In DNA form, the CDR3 reads TGCGCCAGCAGTGATGGACAGGGGGATGTCTATGGCTACACCTTC.

This clonotype was detected a few times. The V and J genes are TRBV5-1 and TRBJ2-1, with TRBD1 matching 7 bases. From germline, CDR1 is SGHRS and CDR2 YFSETQ. This CDR3 has 15 amino acids. Trimming took 4 bases from V and 0 from J; bases not matched to a gene: 4. CDR3 DNA sequence: TGCGCCAGCAGCCCAGGACAGGCCTCCTACAATGAGCAGTTCTTC. Amino acids: CASSPGQASYNEQFF.

The gene calls are TRBV7-9 and TRBJ1-2; possible D gene TRBD1, 5 bases. V was shortened by 2 bases and J by 0 bases, with 16 bases between the two germline ends. The CDR3 totals 17 residues. The germline gives CDR1 SEHNR, CDR2 FQNEAQ (reference sequence). The CDR3 reads CASSLLGRGLPNYGYTF. CDR3 coding DNA: TGTGCCAGCAGCTTACTGGGTCGGGGACTTCCTAACTATGGCTACACCTTC.

The gene calls are TRBV6-5 and TRBJ1-2; 7 bases map to TRBD1. V lost 0 bases and J lost 3; bases outside the gene matches: 10. The length of the CDR3 is 17 residues. CDR1 is MNHEY and CDR2 is SVGAGI in the germline V gene. The CDR3 region is CASSYSIGAGGHYGYTF. The CDR3 DNA follows: TGTGCCAGCAGTTACTCGATAGGGGCAGGGGGTCACTATGGCTACACCTTC.

This clonotype was recorded a few times. Relative to the germline gene, one junction end is altered; a read error may explain this. V gene TRBV4-2 combines with J gene TRBJ1-5; D unclear. The germline V gene encodes CDR1 LGHNA and CDR2 YNFKEQ. The CDR3 runs to 15 residues. The CDR3 reads CASSQDSHSNQPQHF. CDR3 bases: TGCGCCAGCAGCCAAGACTCCCATAGCAATCAGCCCCAGCATTTT.

The chain uses TRBV20-1 and TRBJ1-4; D is unresolved. Per germline, CDR1 DFQATT and CDR2 SNEGSKA (reference sequence). V gave up 0 bases and J gave up 11 bases, with 31 bases separating them. The CDR3 spans 19 residues. The CDR3 spells CSAREIRRHRHFAPGKLFF. The CDR3 DNA is TGCAGTGCTAGAGAGATTCGACGGCACCGACATTTTGCCCCCGGGAAACTGTTTTTT.

The chain combines TRBV9 with TRBJ1-3, with D perhaps matching TRBD1 (6 bases). This CDR3 spans 13 amino acids. V lost 3 bases to trimming and J lost 4 bases, with 8 bases between them. In germline, CDR1 is SGDLS, CDR2 YYNGEE. In DNA form, the CDR3 reads TGTGCCAGCAGCGCAGACAGGGGAAACACCATATATTTT. Protein product: CASSADRGNTIYF.

V gene TRBV6-5 combines with J gene TRBJ2-3, with a possible D match to TRBD2 (6 bases). CDR3 length equals 19 residues. V was clipped by 2 bases and J by 2 bases, with 23 bases between them. Per germline, CDR1 MNHEY and CDR2 SVGAGI. CDR3 in DNA: TGTGCCAGCAGTTACGCCGGGAGAGCAGCTCCTCACTTCACAGATACGCAGTATTTT. Protein sequence: CASSYAGRAAPHFTDTQYF.

The V call is TRBV20-1, the J call TRBJ2-1; 9 nucleotides match TRBD2. This CDR3 is 15 amino acids long. The V segment lost 4 bases and the J segment 1 base; nucleotides outside the gene matches: 5. Germline CDR1 reads DFQATT; CDR2 reads SNEGSKA (reference sequence). In nucleotides, the CDR3 is TGCAGTGCTACTCGACTAGCGGATTCCTACAATGAGCAGTTCTTC. Residues: CSATRLADSYNEQFF.

The table lists this clonotype with a few counts. The chain employs TRBV20-1 and TRBJ2-3, with TRBD2 matching 8 bases. Germline trimming cut 3 bases from V and 0 bases from J; bases unmatched to any gene: 5. This CDR3 comprises 15 residues. The germline CDR1 and CDR2 sequences are DFQATT and SNEGSKA (reference sequence). The CDR3 coding sequence is TGCAGTGCTAGCGGGAGGGCGACTAGCACAGATACGCAGTATTTT. Translated, it gives CSASGRATSTDTQYF.

This clonotype was counted only a few times. The chain has TRBV20-1 and TRBJ1-5; TRBD1 matches 7 bases. V was clipped by 0 bases and J by 0 bases; unmatched bases: 5. The V gene's germline CDR1 is DFQATT and CDR2 SNEGSKA (reference sequence). There are 16 residues in the CDR3. The CDR3 loop is CSARDPGQHSNQPQHF. The CDR3 region has the DNA TGCAGTGCTAGAGATCCGGGACAGCATAGCAATCAGCCCCAGCATTTT.